Listed below are T cell receptor beta chains from one sample, sequenced in a study of blood T cells in healthy people across ages. From the 5' RACE reads, TCRdb called clonotypes with MiXCR, one entry per CDR3 protein. The table lists hundreds of thousands of distinct CDR3 sequences, more than 25% of them singletons. These data also featured in a second study, about T cells of mothers and their children.

The specimen was blood. The receptors shown here come from a boy aged 5-17 years in good health. Both conserved end residues are part of each CDR3. The D gene is left open where the match is weak. Expanded clones get a size class; other rows say once, few or many, or leave the size out.

J gene: TRBJ2-1; clone size: -; CDR3 length: 13; V gene: TRBV7-2; D gene: -; CDR3 protein: CASSFPASNEQFF; CDR3 DNA: TGTGCCAGCAGCTTCCCCGCTAGCAACGAGCAGTTCTTC
J gene: TRBJ1-5; clone size: few; CDR3 length: 14; V gene: TRBV12-3/TRBV12-4; D gene: -; CDR3 protein: CASRPRGAGQPQHF; CDR3 DNA: TGTGCCAGCAGACCTAGGGGGGCTGGGCAGCCCCAGCATTTT
J gene: TRBJ2-5; clone size: -; CDR3 length: 19; V gene: TRBV20-1; D gene: TRBD2; CDR3 protein: CSADTPIGLAGVPRETQYF; CDR3 DNA: TGCAGTGCTGACACGCCGATCGGACTAGCGGGCGTACCCCGGGAGACCCAGTACTTC
J gene: TRBJ1-2; clone size: few; CDR3 length: 15; V gene: TRBV18; D gene: TRBD1; CDR3 protein: CASSKGTGDLYGYTF; CDR3 DNA: TGTGCCAGCTCAAAGGGGACAGGGGACCTCTATGGCTACACCTTC
J gene: TRBJ2-5; clone size: -; CDR3 length: 12; V gene: TRBV3-1; D gene: -; CDR3 protein: CASSQFREAQYF; CDR3 DNA: TGTGCCAGCAGCCAGTTCCGGGAAGCCCAGTACTTC
J gene: TRBJ2-6; clone size: few; CDR3 length: 17; V gene: TRBV5-6; D gene: TRBD1; CDR3 protein: CASSLTGASSGANVLTF; CDR3 DNA: TGTGCCAGCAGCTTGACAGGGGCGAGCTCTGGGGCCAACGTCCTGACTTTC
J gene: TRBJ2-1; clone size: -; CDR3 length: 15; V gene: TRBV5-1; D gene: TRBD2; CDR3 protein: CTSRYGTSGYNEQFF; CDR3 DNA: TGCACCAGCAGGTACGGGACTAGCGGATACAATGAGCAGTTCTTC
J gene: TRBJ2-3; clone size: -; CDR3 length: 18; V gene: TRBV6-2/TRBV6-3; D gene: -; CDR3 protein: CASSYSKSAVPFTDTQYF; CDR3 DNA: TGTGCCAGCAGTTACTCGAAGTCTGCGGTCCCGTTCACAGATACGCAGTATTTT
J gene: TRBJ2-5; clone size: few; CDR3 length: 16; V gene: TRBV5-1; D gene: -; CDR3 protein: CASSLEVWTPPETQYF; CDR3 DNA: TGCGCCAGCAGCTTGGAAGTATGGACCCCCCCAGAGACCCAGTACTTC
J gene: TRBJ2-1; clone size: -; CDR3 length: 14; V gene: TRBV11-3; D gene: TRBD2; CDR3 protein: CASSLEQRGAEQFF; CDR3 DNA: TGTGCCAGCAGCTTAGAGCAGCGGGGGGCCGAGCAGTTCTTC
J gene: TRBJ2-1; clone size: -; CDR3 length: 15; V gene: TRBV20-1; D gene: TRBD2; CDR3 protein: CSARDLAGGNNEQFF; CDR3 DNA: TGCAGTGCTAGGGACCTAGCGGGGGGAAACAATGAGCAGTTCTTC
J gene: TRBJ2-7; clone size: few; CDR3 length: 15; V gene: TRBV3-1; D gene: -; CDR3 protein: CASSPDRSYSYEQYF; CDR3 DNA: TGTGCCAGCAGCCCCGACCGTAGTTACTCCTACGAGCAGTACTTC
J gene: TRBJ2-5; clone size: -; CDR3 length: 11; V gene: TRBV12-3/TRBV12-4; D gene: -; CDR3 protein: CASTVRETQYF; CDR3 DNA: TGTGCCAGCACCGTGAGAGAGACCCAGTACTTC
J gene: TRBJ1-2; clone size: few; CDR3 length: 15; V gene: TRBV3-1; D gene: -; CDR3 protein: CASSQDGGAPYGYTF; CDR3 DNA: TGTGCCAGCAGCCAAGATGGGGGGGCCCCCTATGGCTACACCTTC
J gene: TRBJ1-4; clone size: -; CDR3 length: 15; V gene: TRBV6-1; D gene: -; CDR3 protein: CASSPRPGSNEKLFF; CDR3 DNA: TGTGCCAGCAGTCCGAGACCGGGGAGTAATGAAAAACTGTTTTTT
J gene: TRBJ2-5; clone size: few; CDR3 length: 17; V gene: TRBV5-1; D gene: TRBD2; CDR3 protein: CASSLVAISGGEETQYF; CDR3 DNA: TGCGCCAGCAGCTTGGTCGCCATTAGCGGGGGAGAAGAGACCCAGTACTTC
J gene: TRBJ2-3; clone size: few; CDR3 length: 16; V gene: TRBV4-1; D gene: -; CDR3 protein: CASSQERGAGADTQYF; CDR3 DNA: TGCGCCAGCAGCCAAGAACGGGGGGCCGGGGCAGATACGCAGTATTTT
J gene: TRBJ2-5; clone size: few; CDR3 length: 13; V gene: TRBV7-6; D gene: -; CDR3 protein: CASSPSPPWAQYF; CDR3 DNA: TGTGCCAGCAGCCCTTCCCCCCCCTGGGCCCAGTACTTC
J gene: TRBJ1-4; clone size: -; CDR3 length: 14; V gene: TRBV20-1; D gene: -; CDR3 protein: CSARDGLLPEKLFF; CDR3 DNA: TGCAGTGCTAGAGACGGCCTCCTCCCGGAAAAACTGTTTTTT
J gene: TRBJ2-3; clone size: few; CDR3 length: 16; V gene: TRBV14; D gene: TRBD1; CDR3 protein: CASSQESGQGTDTQYF; CDR3 DNA: TGTGCCAGCAGCCAAGAGTCGGGACAGGGGACAGATACGCAGTATTTT
J gene: TRBJ2-7; clone size: -; CDR3 length: 14; V gene: TRBV27; D gene: TRBD2; CDR3 protein: CASSLLRGVHEQYF; CDR3 DNA: TGTGCCAGCAGTTTACTCCGGGGGGTGCACGAGCAGTACTTC
J gene: TRBJ2-6; clone size: few; CDR3 length: 14; V gene: TRBV5-1; D gene: -; CDR3 protein: CGSSQGAGANVLTF; CDR3 DNA: TGCGGGAGTTCCCAAGGGGCTGGGGCCAACGTCCTGACTTTC
J gene: TRBJ2-7; clone size: -; CDR3 length: 15; V gene: TRBV7-2; D gene: TRBD2; CDR3 protein: CASSSPTSGSREQYF; CDR3 DNA: TGTGCCAGCAGCTCGCCGACTAGCGGGAGCCGCGAGCAGTACTTC
J gene: TRBJ2-5; clone size: -; CDR3 length: 13; V gene: TRBV15; D gene: -; CDR3 protein: CATSRDRPGPQYF; CDR3 DNA: TGTGCCACCAGCAGAGATCGCCCGGGGCCTCAGTACTTC
J gene: TRBJ2-4; clone size: -; CDR3 length: 16; V gene: TRBV6-5; D gene: -; CDR3 protein: CASSSGGKRAKNIQYF; CDR3 DNA: TGTGCCAGCAGCTCGGGTGGCAAAAGGGCCAAAAACATTCAGTACTTC
J gene: TRBJ2-1; clone size: -; CDR3 length: 16; V gene: TRBV14; D gene: TRBD1; CDR3 protein: CASSLSKDRGLNEQFF; CDR3 DNA: TGTGCCAGCAGCCTCTCCAAGGACAGGGGGCTCAATGAGCAGTTCTTC
J gene: TRBJ1-1; clone size: few; CDR3 length: 15; V gene: TRBV5-5; D gene: -; CDR3 protein: CASSLRTVVGTEAFF; CDR3 DNA: TGTGCCAGCAGCCTTCGGACCGTCGTTGGCACTGAAGCTTTCTTT